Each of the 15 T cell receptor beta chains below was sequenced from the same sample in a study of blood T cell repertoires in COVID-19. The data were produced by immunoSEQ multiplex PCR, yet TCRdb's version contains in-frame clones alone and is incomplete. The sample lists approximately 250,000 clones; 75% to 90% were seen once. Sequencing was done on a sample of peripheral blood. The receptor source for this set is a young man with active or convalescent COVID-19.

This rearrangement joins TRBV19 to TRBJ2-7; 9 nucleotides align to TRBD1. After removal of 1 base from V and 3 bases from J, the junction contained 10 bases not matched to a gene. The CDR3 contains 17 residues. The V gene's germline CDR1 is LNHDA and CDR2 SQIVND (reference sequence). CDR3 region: CASSIGYPEDRGYEQYF. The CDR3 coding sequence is TGTGCCAGTAGTATAGGATATCCCGAGGACAGGGGCTACGAGCAGTACTTC.

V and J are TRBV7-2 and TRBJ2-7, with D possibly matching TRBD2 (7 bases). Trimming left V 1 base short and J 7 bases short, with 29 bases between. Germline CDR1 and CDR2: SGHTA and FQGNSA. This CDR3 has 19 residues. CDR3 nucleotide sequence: TGTGCCAGCAGCTTAGTGGGCAGGGGTTTATCGACTAGCCTTCGGGAGCAGTACTTC. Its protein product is CASSLVGRGLSTSLREQYF.

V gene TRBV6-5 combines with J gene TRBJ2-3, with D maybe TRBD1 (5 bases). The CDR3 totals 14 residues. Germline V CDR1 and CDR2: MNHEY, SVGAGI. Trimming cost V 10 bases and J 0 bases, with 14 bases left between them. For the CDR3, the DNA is TGTGCCACCGACAGAGCGTCGAGCACAGATACGCAGTATTTT. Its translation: CATDRASSTDTQYF.

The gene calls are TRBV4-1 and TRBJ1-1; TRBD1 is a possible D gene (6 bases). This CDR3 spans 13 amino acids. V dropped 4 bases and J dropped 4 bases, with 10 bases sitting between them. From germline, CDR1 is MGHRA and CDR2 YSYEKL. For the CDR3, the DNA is TGCGCCAGCAGCCCGGACAGAAGCACTGAAGCTTTCTTT. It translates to CASSPDRSTEAFF.

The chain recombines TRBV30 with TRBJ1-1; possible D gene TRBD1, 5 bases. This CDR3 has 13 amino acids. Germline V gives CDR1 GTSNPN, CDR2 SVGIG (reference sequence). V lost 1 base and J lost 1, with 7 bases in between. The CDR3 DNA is TGTGCCTGGAGTGGGCAGGGGAACACTGAAGCTTTCTTT. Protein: CAWSGQGNTEAFF.

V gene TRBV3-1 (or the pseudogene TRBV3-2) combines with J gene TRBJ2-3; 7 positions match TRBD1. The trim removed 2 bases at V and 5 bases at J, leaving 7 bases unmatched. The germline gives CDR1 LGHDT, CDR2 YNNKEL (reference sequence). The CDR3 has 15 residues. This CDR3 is CASSQTPGQRDTQYF. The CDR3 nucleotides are TGTGCCAGCAGCCAAACCCCGGGACAGAGAGATACGCAGTATTTT.

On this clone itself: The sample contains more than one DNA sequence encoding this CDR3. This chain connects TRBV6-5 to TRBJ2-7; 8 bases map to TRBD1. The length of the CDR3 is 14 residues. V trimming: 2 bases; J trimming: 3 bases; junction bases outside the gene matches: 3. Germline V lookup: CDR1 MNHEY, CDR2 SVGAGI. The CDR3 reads CASSYLGQGYEQYF. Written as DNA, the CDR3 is TGTGCCAGCAGTTACCTAGGACAGGGCTACGAGCAGTACTTC.

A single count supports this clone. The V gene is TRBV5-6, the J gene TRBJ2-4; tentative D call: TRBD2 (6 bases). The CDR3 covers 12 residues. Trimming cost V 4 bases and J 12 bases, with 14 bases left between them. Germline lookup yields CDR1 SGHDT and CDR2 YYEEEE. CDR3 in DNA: TGTGCCAGCAGCCCCGGACTAAGTCGTCAGTACTTC. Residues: CASSPGLSRQYF.

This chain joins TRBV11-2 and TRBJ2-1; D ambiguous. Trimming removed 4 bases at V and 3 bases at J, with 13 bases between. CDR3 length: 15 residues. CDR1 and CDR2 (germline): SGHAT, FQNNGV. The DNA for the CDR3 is TGTGCCAGCAGCTCTATAGAGTCCGACTACAATGAGCAGTTCTTC. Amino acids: CASSSIESDYNEQFF.

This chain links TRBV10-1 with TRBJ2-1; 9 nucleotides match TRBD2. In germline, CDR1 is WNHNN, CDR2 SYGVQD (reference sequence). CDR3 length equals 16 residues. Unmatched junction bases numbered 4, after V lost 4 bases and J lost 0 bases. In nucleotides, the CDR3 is TGCGCCAGCAGTGGCGGGGGGGTGAGCTCCTACAATGAGCAGTTCTTC. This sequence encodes CASSGGGVSSYNEQFF.

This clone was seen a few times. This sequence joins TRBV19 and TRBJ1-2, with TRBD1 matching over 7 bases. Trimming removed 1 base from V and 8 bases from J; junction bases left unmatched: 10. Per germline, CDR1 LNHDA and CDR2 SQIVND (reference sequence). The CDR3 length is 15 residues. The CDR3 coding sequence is TGTGCCAGTAGTATAGGACAGGGCGGTTTCGTGGGCTACACCTTC. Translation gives CASSIGQGGFVGYTF.

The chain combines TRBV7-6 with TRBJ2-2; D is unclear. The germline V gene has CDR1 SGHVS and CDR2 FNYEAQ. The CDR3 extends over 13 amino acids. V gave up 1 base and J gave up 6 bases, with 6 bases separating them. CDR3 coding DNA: TGTGCCAGCAGCTTAGGCCGGGCCGGGGAGCTGTTTTTT. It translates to CASSLGRAGELFF. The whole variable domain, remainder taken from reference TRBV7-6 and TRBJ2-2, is GAGVSQSPRYKVTKRGQDVALRCDPISGHVSLYWYRQALGQGPEFLTYFNYEAQQDKSGLPNDRFSAERPEGSISTLTIQRTEQRDSAMYRCASSLGRAGELFFGEGSRLTVL.

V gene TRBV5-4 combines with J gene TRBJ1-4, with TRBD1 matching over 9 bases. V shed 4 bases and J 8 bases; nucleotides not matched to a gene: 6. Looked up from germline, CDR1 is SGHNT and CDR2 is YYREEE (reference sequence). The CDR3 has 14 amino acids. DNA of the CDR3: TGTGCCAGCAGCCCGGGACAGGGTAGAGAAAAACTGTTTTTT. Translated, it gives CASSPGQGREKLFF.

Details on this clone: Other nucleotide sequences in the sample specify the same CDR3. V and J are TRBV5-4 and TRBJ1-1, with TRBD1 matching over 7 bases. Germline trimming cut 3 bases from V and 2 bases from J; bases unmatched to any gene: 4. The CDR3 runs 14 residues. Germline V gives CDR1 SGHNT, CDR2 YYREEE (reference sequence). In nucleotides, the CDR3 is TGTGCCAGCAGCTCCCGGGACAGAAACACTGAAGCTTTCTTT. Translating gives CASSSRDRNTEAFF. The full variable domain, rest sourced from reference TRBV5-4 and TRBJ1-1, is ETGVTQSPTHLIKTRGQQVTLRCSSQSGHNTVSWYQQALGQGPQFIFQYYREEENGRGNFPPRFSGLQFPNYSSELNVNALELDDSALYLCASSSRDRNTEAFFGQGTRLTVV.

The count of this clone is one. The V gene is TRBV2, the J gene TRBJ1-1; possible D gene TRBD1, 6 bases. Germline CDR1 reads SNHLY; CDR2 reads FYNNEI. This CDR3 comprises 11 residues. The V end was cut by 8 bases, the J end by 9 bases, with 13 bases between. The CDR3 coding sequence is TGTGCCAGCTCACGGGACACCCAAGCTTTCTTT. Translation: CASSRDTQAFF.